This record covers a single T cell receptor (beta chain). Its cognate antigen is unknown. The assay was immunoSEQ multiplex PCR, and TCRdb's table has in-frame clones only and misses some. The table has around 67,000 clones, around 82% seen once. The CDR3 is 14 amino acids. The V gene lost 1 base and the J gene lost 2 bases, with 8 bases spanning the gap. Per germline, CDR1 SGHRS and CDR2 YFSETQ. This entry is derived from a study of graft-versus-host responses after intestinal transplantation. Whole-study context: Those transplanted obtained multivisceral, liver-intestinal, or isolated intestinal grafts. Anti-thymocyte globulin served as induction for all recipients, who then took tacrolimus and steroids for about 3 years.

The study's findings and limits: Patients with graft-donor T cell macrochimerism had high graft-versus-host to host-versus-graft clonal ratios in allografts. Peak circulating GvH clone levels were associated with early post-transplant HvG declines.

This clonotype was sampled from a human donor who was the organ donor for an intestinal transplant. This chain links TRBV5-1 with TRBJ2-3, with no clear D. Material: unstimulated CD4+ T cells sorted from spleen or lymph node cells, obtained before transplant. CDR3 sequence reads: CASSLIQITDTQYF. CDR3 bases: TGCGCCAGCAGCTTGATACAGATCACAGATACGCAGTATTTT.